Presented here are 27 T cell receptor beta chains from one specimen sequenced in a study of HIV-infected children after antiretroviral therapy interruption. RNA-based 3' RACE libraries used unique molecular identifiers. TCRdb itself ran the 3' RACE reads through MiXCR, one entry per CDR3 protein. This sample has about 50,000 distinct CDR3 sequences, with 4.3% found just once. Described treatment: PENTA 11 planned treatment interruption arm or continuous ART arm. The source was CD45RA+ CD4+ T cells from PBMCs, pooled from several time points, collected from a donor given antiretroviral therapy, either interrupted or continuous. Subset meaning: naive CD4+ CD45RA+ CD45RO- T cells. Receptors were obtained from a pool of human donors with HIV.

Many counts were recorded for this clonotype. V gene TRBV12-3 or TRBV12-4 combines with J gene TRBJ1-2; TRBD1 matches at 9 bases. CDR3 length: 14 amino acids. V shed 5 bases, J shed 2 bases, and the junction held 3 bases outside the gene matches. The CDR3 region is CASSPQGANYGYTF. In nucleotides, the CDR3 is TGTGCCAGCAGTCCACAGGGGGCAAACTATGGCTACACCTTC.

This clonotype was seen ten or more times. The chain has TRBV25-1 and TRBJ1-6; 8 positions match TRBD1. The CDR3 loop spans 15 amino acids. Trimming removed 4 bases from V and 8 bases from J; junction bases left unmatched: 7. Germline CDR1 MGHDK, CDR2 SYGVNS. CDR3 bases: TGTGCCAGCAGTGCCGGACAGGGAGGCGATTCACCCCTCCACTTT. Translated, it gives CASSAGQGGDSPLHF.

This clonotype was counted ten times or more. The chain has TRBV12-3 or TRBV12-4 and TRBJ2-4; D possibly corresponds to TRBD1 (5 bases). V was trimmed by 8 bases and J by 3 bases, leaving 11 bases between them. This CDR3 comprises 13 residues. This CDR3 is CASSTVGKNIQYF. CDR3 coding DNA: TGTGCCAGCTCGACAGTCGGCAAAAACATTCAGTACTTC.

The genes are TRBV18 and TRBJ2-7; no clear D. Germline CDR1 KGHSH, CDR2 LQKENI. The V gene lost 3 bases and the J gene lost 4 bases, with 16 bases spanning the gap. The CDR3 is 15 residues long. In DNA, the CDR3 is TGTGCCAGCTCACCCGGAGTTGGGGTCTTATACGAGCAGTACTTC. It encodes CASSPGVGVLYEQYF.

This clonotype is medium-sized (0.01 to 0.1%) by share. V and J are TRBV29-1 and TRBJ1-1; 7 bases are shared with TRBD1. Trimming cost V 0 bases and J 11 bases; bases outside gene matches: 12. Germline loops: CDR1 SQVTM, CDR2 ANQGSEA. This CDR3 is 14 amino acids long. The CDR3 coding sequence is TGCAGCGTTGAAGATCTGTTGGGCAGGGGGGATGCTTTCTTT. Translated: CSVEDLLGRGDAFF.

The CDR3 protein is CATSDTSRYYGYTF. The CDR3 region has the DNA TGTGCCACCAGTGACACATCGAGATACTATGGCTACACCTTC. The chain employs TRBV24-1 and TRBJ1-2, with D unclear. The ends were cut back, 4 bases at V and 3 bases at J, with 11 bases in the middle. Germline values: CDR1 KGHDR, CDR2 SFDVKD. The CDR3 spans 14 residues.

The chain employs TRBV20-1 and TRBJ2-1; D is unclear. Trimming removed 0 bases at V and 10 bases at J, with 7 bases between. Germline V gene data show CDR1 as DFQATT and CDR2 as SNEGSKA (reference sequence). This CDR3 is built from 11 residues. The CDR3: CSARDPNEQFF. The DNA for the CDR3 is TGCAGTGCTAGAGATCCGAACGAGCAGTTCTTC.

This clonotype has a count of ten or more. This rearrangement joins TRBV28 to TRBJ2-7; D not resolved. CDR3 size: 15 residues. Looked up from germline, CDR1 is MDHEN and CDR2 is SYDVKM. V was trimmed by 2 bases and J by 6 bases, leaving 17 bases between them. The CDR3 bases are TGTGCCAGCAGTTTACTAACCCCCCAATCTGCCGAGCAGTACTTC. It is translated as CASSLLTPQSAEQYF.

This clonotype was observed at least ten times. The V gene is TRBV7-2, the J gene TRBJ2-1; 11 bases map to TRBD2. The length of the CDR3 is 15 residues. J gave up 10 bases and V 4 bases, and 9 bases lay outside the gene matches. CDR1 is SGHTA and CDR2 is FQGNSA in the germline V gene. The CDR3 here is CASSSASGGTGEQFF. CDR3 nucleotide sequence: TGTGCCAGCAGCTCGGCTAGCGGGGGGACCGGGGAGCAGTTCTTC.

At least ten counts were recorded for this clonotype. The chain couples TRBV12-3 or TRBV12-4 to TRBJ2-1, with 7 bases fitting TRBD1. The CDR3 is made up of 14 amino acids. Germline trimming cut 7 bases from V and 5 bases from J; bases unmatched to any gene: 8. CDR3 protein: CASTLGDSNNEQFF. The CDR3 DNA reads TGTGCCAGCACCTTGGGGGACAGCAACAATGAGCAGTTCTTC.

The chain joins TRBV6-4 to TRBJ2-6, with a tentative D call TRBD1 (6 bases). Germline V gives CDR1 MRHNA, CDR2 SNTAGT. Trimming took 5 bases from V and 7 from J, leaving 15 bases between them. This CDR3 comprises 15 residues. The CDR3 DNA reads TGTGCCAGCAGTCCGTACAGGGATGGAGCCAACGTCCTGACTTTC. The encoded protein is CASSPYRDGANVLTF.

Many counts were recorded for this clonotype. CDR3 in amino acids: CASSQRSGAAYNEQFF. In DNA, the CDR3 is TGTGCCAGCAGCCAAAGATCAGGGGCGGCCTACAATGAGCAGTTCTTC. V usage is TRBV14 and J usage is TRBJ2-1, with D tentatively TRBD1 (6 bases). The CDR3 contains 16 residues. In germline, CDR1 is SGHDN, CDR2 FVKESK. V was clipped by 2 bases and J by 2 bases, with 13 bases between them.

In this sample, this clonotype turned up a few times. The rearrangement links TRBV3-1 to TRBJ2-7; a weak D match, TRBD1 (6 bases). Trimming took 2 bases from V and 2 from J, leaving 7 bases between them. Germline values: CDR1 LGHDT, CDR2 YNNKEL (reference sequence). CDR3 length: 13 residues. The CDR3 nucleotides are TGTGCCAGCAGCCAACAGGGGACCTACGAGCAGTACTTC. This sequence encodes CASSQQGTYEQYF.

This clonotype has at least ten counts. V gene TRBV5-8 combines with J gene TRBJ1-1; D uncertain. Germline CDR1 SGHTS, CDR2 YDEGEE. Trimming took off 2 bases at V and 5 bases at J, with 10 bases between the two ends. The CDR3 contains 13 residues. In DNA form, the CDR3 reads TGTGCCAGCAGCTTTCGCGATACGACTGAAGCTTTCTTT. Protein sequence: CASSFRDTTEAFF.

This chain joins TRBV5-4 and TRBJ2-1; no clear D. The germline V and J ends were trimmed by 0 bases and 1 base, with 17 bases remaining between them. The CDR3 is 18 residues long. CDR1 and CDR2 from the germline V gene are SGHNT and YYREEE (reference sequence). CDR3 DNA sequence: TGTGCCAGCAGCTTGGTCCCCGGTGGTGCAAAATCCTACAATGAGCAGTTCTTC. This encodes CASSLVPGGAKSYNEQFF.

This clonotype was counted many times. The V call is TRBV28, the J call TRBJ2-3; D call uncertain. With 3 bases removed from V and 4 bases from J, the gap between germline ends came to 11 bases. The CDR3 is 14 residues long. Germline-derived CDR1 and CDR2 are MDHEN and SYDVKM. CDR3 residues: CASSLFQSPDTQYF. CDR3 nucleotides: TGTGCCAGCAGTTTGTTTCAGAGCCCAGATACGCAGTATTTT.

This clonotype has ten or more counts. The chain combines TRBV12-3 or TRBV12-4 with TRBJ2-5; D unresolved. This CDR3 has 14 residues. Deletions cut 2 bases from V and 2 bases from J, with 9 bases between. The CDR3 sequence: CASSLRTLQETQYF. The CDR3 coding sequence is TGTGCCAGCAGTTTAAGAACACTTCAAGAGACCCAGTACTTC.

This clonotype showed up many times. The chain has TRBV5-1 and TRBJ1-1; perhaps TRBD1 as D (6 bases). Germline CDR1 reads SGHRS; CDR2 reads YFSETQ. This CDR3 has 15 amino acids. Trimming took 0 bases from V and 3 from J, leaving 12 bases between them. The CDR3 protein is CASSLVGGLDTEAFF. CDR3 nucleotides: TGCGCCAGCAGCTTGGTCGGGGGCTTAGACACTGAAGCTTTCTTT.

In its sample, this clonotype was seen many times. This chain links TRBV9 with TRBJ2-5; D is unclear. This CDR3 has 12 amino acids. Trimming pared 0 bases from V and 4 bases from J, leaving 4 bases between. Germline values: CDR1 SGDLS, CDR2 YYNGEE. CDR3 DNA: TGTGCCAGCAGCGTAGAATCAGAGACCCAGTACTTC. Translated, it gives CASSVESETQYF.

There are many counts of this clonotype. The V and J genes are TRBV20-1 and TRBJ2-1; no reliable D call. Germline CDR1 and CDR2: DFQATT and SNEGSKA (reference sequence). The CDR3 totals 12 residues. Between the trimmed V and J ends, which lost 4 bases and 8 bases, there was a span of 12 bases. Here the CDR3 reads CSAMGIGDEQFF. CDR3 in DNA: TGCAGTGCTATGGGGATTGGCGATGAGCAGTTCTTC.

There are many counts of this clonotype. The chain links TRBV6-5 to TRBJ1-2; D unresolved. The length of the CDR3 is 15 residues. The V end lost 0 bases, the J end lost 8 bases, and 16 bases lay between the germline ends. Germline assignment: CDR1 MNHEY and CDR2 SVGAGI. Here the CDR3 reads CASSYSIGLPGGYTF. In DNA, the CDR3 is TGTGCCAGCAGTTACTCGATCGGGTTACCGGGGGGCTACACCTTC.

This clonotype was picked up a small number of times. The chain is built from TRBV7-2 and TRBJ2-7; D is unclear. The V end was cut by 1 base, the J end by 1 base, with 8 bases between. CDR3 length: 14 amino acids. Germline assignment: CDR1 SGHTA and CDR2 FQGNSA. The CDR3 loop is CASSLVGGSYEQYF. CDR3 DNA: TGTGCCAGCAGCTTAGTCGGCGGATCCTACGAGCAGTACTTC.

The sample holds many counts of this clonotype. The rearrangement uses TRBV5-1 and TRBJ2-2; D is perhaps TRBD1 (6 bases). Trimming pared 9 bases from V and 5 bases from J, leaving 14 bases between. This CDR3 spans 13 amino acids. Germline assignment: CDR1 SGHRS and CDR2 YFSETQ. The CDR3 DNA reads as TGCGCCACCGGGACAACCTATACCGGGGAGCTGTTTTTT. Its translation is CATGTTYTGELFF.

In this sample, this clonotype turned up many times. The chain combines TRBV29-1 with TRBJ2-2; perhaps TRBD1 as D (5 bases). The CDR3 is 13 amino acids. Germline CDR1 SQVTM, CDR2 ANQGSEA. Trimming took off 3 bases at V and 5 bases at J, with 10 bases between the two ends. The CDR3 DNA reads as TGCAGCGTTGACCAGGGTCGGACCGGGGAGCTGTTTTTT. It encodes CSVDQGRTGELFF.

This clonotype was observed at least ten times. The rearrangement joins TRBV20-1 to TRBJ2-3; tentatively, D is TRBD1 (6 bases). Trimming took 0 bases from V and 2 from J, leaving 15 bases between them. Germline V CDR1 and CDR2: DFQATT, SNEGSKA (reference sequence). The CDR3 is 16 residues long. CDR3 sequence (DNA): TGCAGTGCTAGAGATTGGGACACCATCTACACAGATACGCAGTATTTT. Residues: CSARDWDTIYTDTQYF.

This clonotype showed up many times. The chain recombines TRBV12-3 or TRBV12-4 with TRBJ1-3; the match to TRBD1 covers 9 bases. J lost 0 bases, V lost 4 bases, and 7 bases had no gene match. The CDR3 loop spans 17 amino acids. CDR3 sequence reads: CASSSRPGQGSGNTIYF. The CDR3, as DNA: TGTGCCAGCAGTTCCCGACCGGGACAGGGCTCTGGAAACACCATATATTTT.

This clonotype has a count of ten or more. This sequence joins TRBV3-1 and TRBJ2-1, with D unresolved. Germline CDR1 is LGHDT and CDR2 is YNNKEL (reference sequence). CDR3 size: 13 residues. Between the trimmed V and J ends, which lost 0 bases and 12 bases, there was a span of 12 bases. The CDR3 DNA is TGTGCCAGCAGCCAAGACCAAAGCTTCTTGCAGTTCTTC. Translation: CASSQDQSFLQFF.